Here is one T cell receptor (beta chain) with its context. This clone has more than one count but fewer than ten. Its antigen remains unidentified. The input lacks base qualities; no much larger clone sits a single base away. Reading the germline V gene gives CDR1 KGHSH and CDR2 LQKENI. Trimming takes 11 bases from V and 2 bases from J, and the germline ends sit 14 bases apart. From the cysteine through the phenylalanine, the CDR3 covers 13 amino acids. Of the read, only the CDR3 DNA is kept; its 39 bases are in frame from base 1. This entry belongs to a study of beta chain features in type 1 diabetes listed by TCRdb under 2018. Some background on the complete study: Mean age, gender distribution, total cell number and subset yield did not differ between patients and healthy donors. A total of roughly 100 million sorted cells were examined across all samples, and the number of cells per subset was strongly correlated with RNA yield. The study compared the TCRB repertoires of sorted circulating CD4+ T cell subsets in recently diagnosed type 1 diabetes patients with those in matched healthy donors. Regulatory and stem cell-like memory subsets were obtained from only 8 patients and roughly eight healthy donors, while naive and central memory subsets were obtained from all 30 or so donors.

Each donor gave one peripheral blood draw, averaging approximately 110 mL, which was collected into heparinised tubes. Naive, central memory, regulatory and stem cell-like memory CD4+ T cells were sorted on a BD FACSAria II using a panel including CD45RO, CCR7, CD25, CD127, CD95 and CD27. All sorted populations exceeded 98% purity. PBMCs were isolated immediately by Lymphoprep density gradient centrifugation and stained directly without culture. To minimize batch effects, samples were stained and sorted in pairs, one healthy donor with one patient per experiment. The entire isolated RNA was reverse transcribed using the High Capacity cDNA Reverse Transcription Kit, and thus expressed TCRB transcripts were sequenced. Deep immunoSEQ sequencing was performed on naive, central memory and regulatory T cell samples, with an average of around 3.5 million total reads per sample. Sorted cells were lysed in RLT buffer and RNA was extracted with DNase-treated RNeasy Micro or Mini kits, depending on cell number. To prevent cross-contamination, every cell subset was processed on its own, while patient and healthy donor samples were processed together. The immunoSEQ multiplex PCR was used to amplify TCRB sequences from cDNA, yielding 87-bp fragments that span the CDR3 region. The amplicons were sequenced using the Illumina HiSeq platform. As for the original processing: Synthetic template baselines were used to correct PCR bias computationally, reads within Hamming distance 2 were collapsed together, and singletons that could not be merged were discarded. By aligning reads against IMGT, V, D and J genes, CDR3 length, and insertions or deletions at six rearrangement sites were assigned. Within each subset, clonotype counts were normalized to sorted cell number, after which true diversity and Gini coefficients were computed with the tcR R package. The overlap coefficient, calculated on TCRB nucleotide sequences, was used to quantify repertoire sharing. Out-of-frame TCRB sequences from naive cells were analyzed to stand in for the pre-selection repertoire. The table was pulled from immuneACCESS by TCRdb, which kept in-frame rearrangements only. Such tables lose some clones; where checked, under half of the loss comes from unresolved V genes, and the rest has no known cause. D and trimming were read from the DNA, whereas the V and J calls and clone size are those reported in that table. A total of hundreds of thousands of clones appear in this sample, roughly 13% of them only once. In total, the top ten clones hold 0.035% to 0.045% of the sample.

Results the study describes overall, beyond this receptor: Shorter templates might have been favored by PCR, but patient and control samples were amplified and corrected together, so both groups would have been affected equally by any skew. Naive, central memory and regulatory TCRB repertoires appeared more similar among patients than among healthy donors. Sequencing cDNA rather than genomic DNA could over-represent highly expressing activated cells, although activation and CD3 levels did not differ between groups. At VDJ recombination sites, type 1 diabetes patients had fewer insertions and more deleted nucleotides, which implies abnormalities in thymic rearrangement. A moderate but significant shortening of TCRB CDR3 length was observed in type 1 diabetes patients in all four CD4+ subsets. Only small numbers of individuals were included in the HLA sub-analyses, which left unresolved whether HLA type had any influence on TCRB rearrangement.

This clonotype originated in a young man with type 1 diabetes. Recombination linked TRBV18 to TRBJ2-3; 6 matching bases give a weak D call of TRBD2. The sample consisted of naive CD4+ T cells from blood. The cell subset or site label, read with the paper, signifies: true naive CD4+ T cells. The CDR3 amino acid sequence is: CASGSPNTDTQYF. The DNA sequence is given as TGTGCCTCCGGGAGCCCGAACACAGATACGCAGTATTTT.